A single sample is the source of the 6 T cell receptor beta chains below, sequenced in a study of neurological immune-mediated disorders. TCRdb redid the calling of the 5' RACE reads with MiXCR, one entry per CDR3 protein. The data show just over 50,000 distinct CDR3 sequences, around 3.4% seen once. The sequencing input was PBMCs. The receptors come from a man between 40 and 49 years old with multiple sclerosis.

Turning to this clonotype: Relative to the germline gene, one junction end is altered; a read error may explain this. The rearrangement links TRBV5-1 to TRBJ1-5; TRBD1 is a possible D gene (5 bases). CDR1 is SGHRS and CDR2 is YFSETQ in the germline V gene. The length of the CDR3 is 16 residues. DNA for the CDR3: TGCGCCAGCAGCGCCGGGACGGGTGGTAGCAATCAGCCCCAGAATTTT. Protein product: CASSAGTGGSNQPQNF.

This clonotype came up a few times. The CDR3 reads CSARAGLSEKLFF. CDR3 nucleotides: TGCAGTGCTAGGGCAGGGCTGAGTGAAAAACTGTTTTTT. The V gene is TRBV20-1, the J gene TRBJ1-4; tentative D call: TRBD1 (5 bases). V was pared by 3 bases and J by 7 bases, with 12 bases between. CDR3 length equals 13 residues. Germline values: CDR1 DFQATT, CDR2 SNEGSKA (reference sequence).

The table lists this clonotype with many counts. The V call is TRBV6-5, the J call TRBJ2-5; D is possibly TRBD1 (5 bases). Per the germline V gene, CDR1 is MNHEY and CDR2 is SVGAGI. V was cut by 9 bases and J by 5 bases, with 13 bases left in between. This CDR3 is 12 amino acids long. CDR3 sequence reads: CASSGSSETQYF. CDR3 DNA sequence: TGTGCCAGTTCAGGGTCGTCGGAGACCCAGTACTTC.

At least ten counts were recorded for this clonotype. The chain uses TRBV10-3 and TRBJ2-6, with TRBD1 matching 12 bases. Germline V gene lookup returns CDR1 ENHRY and CDR2 SYGVKD. The CDR3 covers 19 residues. V was clipped by 0 bases and J by 2 bases; unmatched bases: 5. For the CDR3, the DNA is TGTGCCATCAGTGAGTCTTTTGGGACAGGGGGCACTGGGGCCAACGTCCTGACTTTC. This encodes CAISESFGTGGTGANVLTF.

This clonotype has ten or more counts. The chain employs TRBV5-1 and TRBJ1-1; D is perhaps TRBD1 (5 bases). V was cut by 4 bases and J by 1 base, with 11 bases left in between. The CDR3 has 14 residues. Germline V gives CDR1 SGHRS, CDR2 YFSETQ. CDR3 bases: TGCGCCAGCAGCGGGACGACGGCGAACACTGAAGCTTTCTTT. Translating gives CASSGTTANTEAFF.

This clonotype was picked up many times. This chain links TRBV20-1 with TRBJ1-5; no clear D gene. CDR3 length equals 12 residues. CDR1 is DFQATT and CDR2 is SNEGSKA in the germline V gene (reference sequence). The V and J ends lost 6 bases and 4 bases respectively, with 10 bases between them. The chain's CDR3 is CSAAVLNQPQHF. Here the CDR3 DNA reads TGCAGTGCCGCCGTCCTAAATCAGCCCCAGCATTTT.